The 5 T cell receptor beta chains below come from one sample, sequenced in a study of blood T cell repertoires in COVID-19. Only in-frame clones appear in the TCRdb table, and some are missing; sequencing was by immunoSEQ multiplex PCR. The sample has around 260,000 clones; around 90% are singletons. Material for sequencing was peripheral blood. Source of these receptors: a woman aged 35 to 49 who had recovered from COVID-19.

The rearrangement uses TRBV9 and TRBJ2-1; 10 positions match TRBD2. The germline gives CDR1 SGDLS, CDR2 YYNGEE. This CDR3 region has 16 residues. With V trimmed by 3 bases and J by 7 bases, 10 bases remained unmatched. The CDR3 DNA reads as TGTGCCAGCAGCGCGGTTCCTAGCGGGAGCTTTAATGAGCAGTTCTTC. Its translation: CASSAVPSGSFNEQFF.

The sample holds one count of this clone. The CDR3 DNA is TGTGCCAGTACCCCCCGGGGACAGGGGACCCTGATACAAGAGACCCAGTACTTC. This translates into CASTPRGQGTLIQETQYF. The V call is TRBV19, the J call TRBJ2-5; 10 nucleotides agree with TRBD1. Germline-derived CDR1 and CDR2 are LNHDA and SQIVND (reference sequence). The CDR3 is 18 amino acids. V lost 7 bases, J lost 2 bases, and 16 bases stayed unmatched. Full variable domain (rest looked up from reference TRBV19 and TRBJ2-5): DGGITQSPKYLFRKEGQNVTLSCEQNLNHDAMYWYRQDPGQGLRLIYYSQIVNDFQKGDIAEGYSVSREKKESFPLTVTSAQKNPTAFYLCASTPRGQGTLIQETQYFGPGTRLLVL.

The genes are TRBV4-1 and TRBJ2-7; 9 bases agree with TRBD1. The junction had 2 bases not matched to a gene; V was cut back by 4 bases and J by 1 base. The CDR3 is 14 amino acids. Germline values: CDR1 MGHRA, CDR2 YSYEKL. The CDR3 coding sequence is TGCGCCAGCAGCCGGGGGACAGGGTCCTACGAGCAGTACTTC. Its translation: CASSRGTGSYEQYF.

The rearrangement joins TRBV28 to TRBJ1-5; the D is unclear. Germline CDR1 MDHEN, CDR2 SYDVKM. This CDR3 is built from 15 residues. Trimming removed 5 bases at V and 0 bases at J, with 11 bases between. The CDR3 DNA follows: TGTGCCAGCAGTGCCGACGGACTTAGCAATCAGCCCCAGCATTTT. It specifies CASSADGLSNQPQHF.

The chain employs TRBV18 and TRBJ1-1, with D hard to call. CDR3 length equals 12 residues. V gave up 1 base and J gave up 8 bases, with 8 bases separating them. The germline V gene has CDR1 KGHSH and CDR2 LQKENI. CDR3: CASSPRTGEAFF. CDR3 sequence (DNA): TGTGCCAGCTCACCACGGACGGGAGAAGCTTTCTTT. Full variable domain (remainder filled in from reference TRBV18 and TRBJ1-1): NAGVMQNPRHLVRRRGQEARLRCSPMKGHSHVYWYRQLPEEGLKFMVYLQKENIIDESGMPKERFSAEFPKEGPSILRIQQVVRGDSAAYFCASSPRTGEAFFGQGTRLTVV.